The 11 T cell receptor beta chains below were found in one sample sequenced in a study of blood T cell repertoires in COVID-19 (TCRdb year 2020). Library preparation employed the immunoSEQ multiplex PCR assay. Entries here come from immuneACCESS through TCRdb and include only in-frame sequences with V and J called. Some clones fail to appear in such tables; in the studies checked, an unresolved V gene covers under half of the shortfall, and the cause of the remainder is unknown. Here the sample has around 110,000 clones; roughly 80% occur a single time. The ten largest account for around 2.3% of the sample. Sequencing used peripheral blood. The receptors here all came from a man between 25 and 39 years old with acute or convalescent COVID-19.

This chain connects TRBV3-1 (or the pseudogene TRBV3-2) to TRBJ1-2; no clear D gene. The CDR3 is 13 residues long. Trimming shortened V by 4 bases and J by 8 bases, and 14 bases separated the two germline ends. Per germline, CDR1 LGHDT and CDR2 YNNKEL (reference sequence). DNA of the CDR3: TGTGCCAGCAGCCCAAAAAATTGGAGAGGCTACACCTTC. Amino acids: CASSPKNWRGYTF.

The chain joins TRBV5-5 to TRBJ2-7; possibly TRBD2 for D (5 bases). In germline, CDR1 is SGHKS, CDR2 YYEKEE (reference sequence). Trimming pared 0 bases from V and 0 bases from J, leaving 7 bases between. The CDR3 consists of 14 residues. CDR3 amino acids: CASSLGGSSYEQYV. The CDR3 coding sequence is TGTGCCAGCAGCTTGGGTGGGAGCTCCTACGAGCAGTACGTC.

The chain employs TRBV27 and TRBJ1-5, with a tentative D call TRBD1 (5 bases). This CDR3 contains 14 residues. V lost 3 bases, J lost 5 bases, and 11 bases lay in between. CDR1 is MNHEY and CDR2 is SMNVEV in the germline V gene (reference sequence). CDR3 sequence (DNA): TGTGCCAGCAGTTTGTCAGGGTTCGATCAGCCCCAGCATTTT. Amino acid sequence: CASSLSGFDQPQHF.

The chain is built from TRBV3-1 (or the pseudogene TRBV3-2) and TRBJ2-7; TRBD2 matches 9 bases. V trimming: 4 bases; J trimming: 6 bases; junction bases outside the gene matches: 22. The V gene's germline CDR1 is LGHDT and CDR2 YNNKEL (reference sequence). CDR3 length: 19 amino acids. CDR3 amino acids: CASSRPGQLAGTEGIEQYV. The CDR3 DNA reads as TGTGCCAGCAGCCGCCCGGGACAGCTAGCGGGAACGGAAGGAATCGAGCAGTACGTC.

V gene TRBV9 combines with J gene TRBJ1-2, with D possibly being TRBD1 (6 bases). Germline V gives CDR1 SGDLS, CDR2 YYNGEE. The ends were cut back, 4 bases at V and 7 bases at J, with 14 bases in the middle. The length of the CDR3 is 13 residues. The CDR3 DNA reads as TGTGCCAGCAGCCCCACGACAGGCTCTGGCTACACCTTC. Protein: CASSPTTGSGYTF.

This clone was observed once. This rearrangement joins TRBV18 to TRBJ2-1; 9 nucleotides agree with TRBD1. CDR3 length equals 16 residues. The trim removed 5 bases at V and 2 bases at J, leaving 7 bases unmatched. CDR1 and CDR2 (germline): KGHSH, LQKENI. The CDR3 nucleotides are TGTGCCAGCTCAACCAGGAGGGACAGGGCCTACAATGAGCAGTTCTTC. This codes for CASSTRRDRAYNEQFF.

CDR3 in amino acids: CASSDSKLVRQETQYF. CDR3 nucleotide sequence: TGTGCCAGCAGTGACTCGAAACTAGTTCGACAAGAGACCCAGTACTTC. The V call is TRBV6-4, the J call TRBJ2-5, with D maybe TRBD2 (5 bases). V was shortened by 0 bases and J by 2 bases, with 13 bases between the two germline ends. This CDR3 comprises 16 residues. Germline V gene lookup returns CDR1 MRHNA and CDR2 SNTAGT.

The chain's CDR3 is CASSQDTGSYQPQHF. The CDR3 nucleotides read TGCGCCAGCAGCCAAGATACGGGGAGTTATCAGCCCCAGCATTTT. The chain carries TRBV4-1 and TRBJ1-5; D gene unclear. The CDR3 extends over 15 amino acids. Between the trimmed V and J ends, which lost 0 bases and 5 bases, there was a span of 11 bases. Germline CDR1 and CDR2: MGHRA and YSYEKL.

The chain joins TRBV21-1 to TRBJ2-7; TRBD2, the D gene given by the table, was not confirmed from the DNA. TRBV21-1 is annotated as a pseudogene. This CDR3 is built from 16 residues. The CDR3 coding sequence is TGTGCCACCTCACCCCCCAGGAGGCTCTTGCTCTACGAGCAGTACTTC. Translation: CATSPPRRLLLYEQYF.

V and J are TRBV7-9 and TRBJ2-1, with 8 positions matching TRBD1. Losses at the gene ends were 5 bases for V and 7 bases for J; bases not matched to a gene: 7. The germline CDR1 and CDR2 sequences are SEHNR and FQNEAQ (reference sequence). The CDR3 loop spans 14 amino acids. The CDR3 region has the DNA TGTGCCAGCAGCCAAGGGACAGGTTCGAATGAGCAGTTCTTC. It is translated as CASSQGTGSNEQFF.

The rearrangement links TRBV27 to TRBJ2-7; TRBD1 matches 7 bases. Germline lookup yields CDR1 MNHEY and CDR2 SMNVEV (reference sequence). This CDR3 spans 13 amino acids. Trimming cost V 5 bases and J 0 bases; bases outside gene matches: 1. CDR3 in amino acids: CASSGDSSYEQYF. CDR3 sequence (DNA): TGTGCCAGCAGTGGGGACAGCTCCTACGAGCAGTACTTC.